The text below deals with one T cell receptor beta chain. The CDR3 spans 14 residues. The germline V gene encodes CDR1 SGHDT and CDR2 YYEEEE. Trimming removed 0 bases from V and 4 bases from J; junction bases left unmatched: 4. These data come from a study of cytomegalovirus exposure and HLA in healthy donors. Study-wide background: Earlier, about 180 million T cells were analyzed, and approximately 110 million unique TCR beta sequences were found among them.

Amplification used 60 Vbeta primers and 13 Jbeta primers. Data came from immunoSEQ multiplex PCR; TCRdb stores just in-frame clones and leaves some out. The sample carries under 200,000 clones, around 75% recorded once. The sequenced sample was PBMCs. This chain uses TRBV5-6 with TRBJ2-7; 7 bases fit TRBD2. The TCR comes from a woman in her twenties or thirties in good health and CMV-seronegative. CDR3 bases: TGTGCCAGCAGCTTGGCTCTAGCGGTTTACGAGCAGTACTTC. It specifies CASSLALAVYEQYF.